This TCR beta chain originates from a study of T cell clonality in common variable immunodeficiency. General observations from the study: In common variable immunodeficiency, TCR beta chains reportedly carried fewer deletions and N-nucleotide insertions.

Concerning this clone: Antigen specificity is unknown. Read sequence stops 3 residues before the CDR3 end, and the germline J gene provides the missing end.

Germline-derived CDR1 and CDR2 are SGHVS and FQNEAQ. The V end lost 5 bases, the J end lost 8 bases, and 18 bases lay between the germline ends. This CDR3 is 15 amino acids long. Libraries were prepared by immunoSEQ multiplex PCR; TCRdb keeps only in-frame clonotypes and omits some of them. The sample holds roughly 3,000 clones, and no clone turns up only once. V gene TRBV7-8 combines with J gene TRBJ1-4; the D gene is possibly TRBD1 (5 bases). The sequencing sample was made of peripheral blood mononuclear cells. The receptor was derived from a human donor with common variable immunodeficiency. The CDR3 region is CASSRNQGHWEKLFF. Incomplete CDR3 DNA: TGTGCCAGCAGCCGGAACCAGGGTCATTGGGAAAAA.